These 5 T cell receptor beta chains were sequenced from one sample in a study of blood T cell repertoires in COVID-19. Repertoires were generated with immunoSEQ multiplex PCR, while TCRdb's copy carries only in-frame clones and drops some. Of some 210,000 clones in the sample, 84% are singletons; the top ten hold more than 4.5%. Sequencing was carried out using peripheral blood. The receptors here all came from a woman between 65 and 79 years old with active or convalescent COVID-19.

V gene TRBV5-1 combines with J gene TRBJ1-6, with TRBD1 matching 9 bases. Germline V CDR1 and CDR2: SGHRS, YFSETQ. V was pared by 4 bases and J by 12 bases, with 8 bases of the junction left unmatched. This CDR3 contains 14 residues. The CDR3 DNA sequence: TGCGCCAGCAGCCAAGGGACAGGGCCAAAACCCCTCCACTTT. It specifies CASSQGTGPKPLHF.

The chain carries TRBV6-1 and TRBJ1-5, with D unclear. V shed 2 bases and J shed 4 bases, with 6 bases lying between them. This CDR3 comprises 13 residues. Germline-derived CDR1 and CDR2 are MNHNS and SASEGT. The CDR3 nucleotides are TGTGCCAGCAGTGAATCCAGGAATCAGCCCCAGCATTTT. Translated: CASSESRNQPQHF.

The chain couples TRBV19 to TRBJ2-5, with 7 bases matching TRBD2. The CDR3 sequence is 15 residues long. The germline CDR1 and CDR2 sequences are LNHDA and SQIVND (reference sequence). V was clipped by 6 bases and J by 2 bases; unmatched bases: 9. The CDR3 reads CASSPTSVTQETQYF. CDR3 coding DNA: TGTGCCAGTAGCCCTACTAGCGTAACACAAGAGACCCAGTACTTC.

This rearrangement joins TRBV5-1 to TRBJ2-5; 8 bases fit TRBD1. CDR3 length: 13 amino acids. The germline gives CDR1 SGHRS, CDR2 YFSETQ. V trimming: 4 bases; J trimming: 3 bases; junction bases outside the gene matches: 2. Here the CDR3 DNA reads TGCGCCAGCAGCGAACAGGGGGAAGAGACCCAGTACTTC. Its translation is CASSEQGEETQYF. The whole variable domain, remainder taken from reference TRBV5-1 and TRBJ2-5, is KAGVTQTPRYLIKTRGQQVTLSCSPISGHRSVSWYQQTPGQGLQFLFEYFSETQRNKGNFPGRFSGRQFSNSRSEMNVSTLELGDSALYLCASSEQGEETQYFGPGTRLLVL.

V and J are TRBV14 and TRBJ1-1; possibly TRBD1 for D (5 bases). This CDR3 region has 14 residues. Germline CDR1 and CDR2: SGHDN and FVKESK. V lost 3 bases and J 1 base, leaving 9 bases between the germline ends. In DNA, the CDR3 is TGTGCCAGCAGCCAGCGTCAGGGGAACACTGAAGCTTTCTTT. Protein product: CASSQRQGNTEAFF.